The entry below describes one TCR beta chain. This CDR3 has 17 residues. V gave up 5 bases and J gave up 0 bases, with 16 bases separating them. Germline V lookup: CDR1 SGHNT, CDR2 YENEEA. The sample's time point: blood 4 weeks post-SBRT, at nephrectomy. Treatment here: 15 Gy SBRT to primary tumor, nephrectomy 4 weeks later. Nephrectomy followed 15 Gy stereotactic body radiation by 4 weeks. Here immunoSEQ multiplex PCR was the method, and the copy in TCRdb shows in-frame clones only, minus some. The table records about 43,000 clones, about 82% of them present only once. This entry belongs to a study of radiation and T cells in renal cell carcinoma.

The origin of this receptor is a woman between 65 and 79 years old with renal cell carcinoma. The sample consisted of blood, taken from a patient whose treatment included radiotherapy and nephrectomy. The rearrangement links TRBV11-3 to TRBJ2-2, with a weak D call TRBD1 (5 bases). The CDR3 here is CASSQSDRSPNTGELFF. In DNA form, the CDR3 reads TGTGCCAGCAGCCAGTCTGACAGATCTCCGAACACCGGGGAGCTGTTTTTT.